These 28 T cell receptor beta chains were sequenced from one sample in a study of radiation and T cells in renal cell carcinoma. Repertoires were generated with immunoSEQ multiplex PCR, while TCRdb's copy carries only in-frame clones and drops some. The profile covers about 130,000 clones, with around 90% appearing a single time and 5.8% taken by the ten largest. Time point here: blood 2 weeks post-SBRT. Treatment described: 15 Gy SBRT to primary tumor, nephrectomy 4 weeks later. The sequencing here drew on blood, taken from a patient whose treatment included radiotherapy and nephrectomy. The receptor set was obtained from a woman between 65 and 79 years old with renal cell carcinoma.

The DNA of the CDR3 is TGTGCCAGCAGCCGATTACTGGGGGCCACAGATACGCAGTATTTT. Its translation is CASSRLLGATDTQYF. This chain joins TRBV7-3 and TRBJ2-3, with D possibly TRBD1 on 6 matching bases. CDR1 and CDR2 from the germline V gene are SGHTA and FQGTGA. V was clipped by 5 bases and J by 2 bases, with 14 bases between them. The CDR3 contains 15 residues.

The rearrangement uses TRBV5-4 and TRBJ2-2, with D tentatively TRBD1 or TRBD2 (5 bases each). The CDR3 consists of 14 residues. V dropped 4 bases and J dropped 3 bases, with 10 bases sitting between them. From germline, CDR1 is SGHNT and CDR2 YYREEE (reference sequence). The CDR3 spells CASSGTVHTGELFF. CDR3 DNA: TGTGCCAGCAGCGGGACGGTGCACACCGGGGAGCTGTTTTTT.

J is TRBJ2-1 and V is TRBV29-1; no definite D call. The CDR3 has 11 amino acids. V lost 7 bases, J lost 4 bases, and 8 bases lay in between. CDR1 is SQVTM, CDR2 ANQGSEA, per germline. The chain's CDR3 is CSGQEYNEQFF. The CDR3 nucleotides are TGCAGCGGACAAGAATACAATGAGCAGTTCTTC.

The CDR3 nucleotides read TGTGCCAGCAGCTTGGGCACCCTAAACACCGGGGAGCTGTTTTTT. This encodes CASSLGTLNTGELFF. This rearrangement joins TRBV5-4 to TRBJ2-2; D not certain. The germline V and J ends were trimmed by 0 bases and 2 bases, with 8 bases remaining between them. The CDR3 runs to 15 residues. CDR1 and CDR2 from the germline V gene are SGHNT and YYREEE (reference sequence).

This clone came up once. The rearrangement joins TRBV5-1 to TRBJ1-5, with D perhaps TRBD1 (5 bases). This CDR3 has 16 residues. Deletions cut 0 bases from V and 2 bases from J, with 12 bases between. Germline V gene lookup returns CDR1 SGHRS and CDR2 YFSETQ. The CDR3 sequence is CASSLGALGGNQPQHF. The CDR3, as DNA: TGCGCCAGCAGCTTGGGGGCCCTGGGGGGCAATCAGCCCCAGCATTTT.

This sequence joins TRBV7-2 and TRBJ2-7; 11 nucleotides align to TRBD2. J gave up 6 bases and V 4 bases, and 5 bases lay outside the gene matches. CDR1 and CDR2 (germline): SGHTA, FQGNSA. This CDR3 comprises 14 residues. The CDR3 region has the DNA TGTGCCAGCAGCTCGGGACTAGCGGTTCCCGAGCAGTACTTC. Translation gives CASSSGLAVPEQYF.

This chain links TRBV27 with TRBJ2-5; a possible D gene is TRBD2 (5 bases). The CDR3 length is 14 residues. Germline V gene lookup returns CDR1 MNHEY and CDR2 SMNVEV (reference sequence). Trimming removed 3 bases at V and 4 bases at J, with 12 bases between. CDR3 amino acids: CASSFSSGAETQYF. CDR3 coding DNA: TGTGCCAGCAGTTTTAGCAGCGGCGCAGAGACCCAGTACTTC.

The chain has TRBV4-1 and TRBJ1-5, with D hard to call. The V gene's germline CDR1 is MGHRA and CDR2 YSYEKL. This CDR3 is 14 amino acids long. V was pared by 0 bases and J by 0 bases, with 3 bases between. CDR3 bases: TGCGCCAGCAGCCAAGACGCTAGCAATCAGCCCCAGCATTTT. It is translated as CASSQDASNQPQHF.

The chain couples TRBV6-1 to TRBJ2-5; D ambiguous. This CDR3 comprises 15 residues. The V end was cut by 6 bases, the J end by 0 bases, with 14 bases between. CDR1 and CDR2 (germline): MNHNS, SASEGT. As DNA, the CDR3 is TGTGCCAGCAGGTATTCGAACCCCCACCAAGAGACCCAGTACTTC. Amino acid sequence: CASRYSNPHQETQYF.

The chain combines TRBV9 with TRBJ2-3; 10 bases agree with TRBD2. Germline V gene lookup returns CDR1 SGDLS and CDR2 YYNGEE. With 4 bases clipped from V and 5 bases from J, the junction kept 7 bases outside the gene matches. The length of the CDR3 is 15 residues. For the CDR3, the DNA is TGTGCCAGCAGCTTGCAGCGGGGGGGCATAGATACGCAGTATTTT. Amino acid sequence: CASSLQRGGIDTQYF.

The chain has TRBV19 and TRBJ1-1, with D possibly being TRBD1 (5 bases). The CDR3 consists of 13 residues. The V gene's germline CDR1 is LNHDA and CDR2 SQIVND (reference sequence). V lost 2 bases to trimming and J lost 4 bases, with 8 bases between them. CDR3 bases: TGTGCCAGTAGTATACAGGGAGGCACTGAAGCTTTCTTT. It yields the protein CASSIQGGTEAFF.

Concerning this clone: The identical CDR3 is also encoded by other nucleotide sequences in the sample. The CDR3 here is CAWSVLRGNEQFF. In DNA form, the CDR3 reads TGTGCCTGGAGTGTACTCCGGGGCAATGAGCAGTTCTTC. The rearrangement uses TRBV30 and TRBJ2-1; D might be TRBD2 (5 bases). This CDR3 is built from 13 residues. V was pared by 0 bases and J by 6 bases, with 9 bases between. Germline lookup yields CDR1 GTSNPN and CDR2 SVGIG (reference sequence).

The CDR3 sequence is CASSFLTGSYEQYF. For the CDR3, the DNA is TGTGCCAGCAGCTTTTTGACCGGGAGCTACGAGCAGTACTTC. V is TRBV28 and J is TRBJ2-7, with a tentative D call TRBD2 (6 bases). This CDR3 contains 14 residues. Germline CDR1 and CDR2: MDHEN and SYDVKM. Trimming stripped 6 bases from V and 3 bases from J, with 15 bases between.

The V gene is TRBV5-1, the J gene TRBJ2-7; maybe TRBD1 (6 bases). CDR3 size: 15 residues. Germline V lookup: CDR1 SGHRS, CDR2 YFSETQ. Trimming removed 5 bases from V and 0 bases from J, with 15 bases in between. The chain's CDR3 is CASRENGQSSYEQYF. CDR3 coding DNA: TGCGCCAGCAGGGAAAATGGACAGTCCTCCTACGAGCAGTACTTC. The full variable domain, with the rest looked up from reference TRBV5-1 and TRBJ2-7, is KAGVTQTPRYLIKTRGQQVTLSCSPISGHRSVSWYQQTPGQGLQFLFEYFSETQRNKGNFPGRFSGRQFSNSRSEMNVSTLELGDSALYLCASRENGQSSYEQYFGPGTRLTVT.

V and J are TRBV6-5 and TRBJ2-1, with D perhaps TRBD1 (6 bases). Germline V CDR1 and CDR2: MNHEY, SVGAGI. This CDR3 region has 15 residues. The V end lost 4 bases, the J end lost 3 bases, and 13 bases lay between the germline ends. This chain's CDR3 is CASSSPGHIYNEQFF. The CDR3 region has the DNA TGTGCCAGCAGTTCTCCGGGACACATCTACAATGAGCAGTTCTTC.

The chain joins TRBV18 to TRBJ1-2, with D tentatively TRBD1 (5 bases). The CDR3 has 14 residues. V was shortened by 5 bases and J by 0 bases, with 10 bases between the two germline ends. The germline CDR1 and CDR2 sequences are KGHSH and LQKENI. The CDR3 is CASSVDRSNYGYTF. The CDR3 DNA is TGTGCCAGCTCAGTAGACAGATCTAACTATGGCTACACCTTC.

This chain joins TRBV5-4 and TRBJ2-5; D might be TRBD1 (6 bases). Trimming shortened V by 4 bases and J by 0 bases, and 10 bases separated the two germline ends. This CDR3 contains 14 residues. Germline CDR1 reads SGHNT; CDR2 reads YYREEE (reference sequence). In DNA, the CDR3 is TGTGCCAGCAGCCGATGGACAGACCAAGAGACCCAGTACTTC. The encoded protein is CASSRWTDQETQYF.

This rearrangement joins TRBV7-9 to TRBJ1-1; 10 bases match TRBD1. The J segment lost 8 bases and the V segment lost 2 bases, leaving 2 bases of the junction unmatched. Germline V gives CDR1 SEHNR, CDR2 FQNEAQ (reference sequence). The length of the CDR3 is 13 residues. CDR3 in DNA: TGTGCCAGCAGCTTACTGACAGGGGGCGAAGCTTTCTTT. Translation: CASSLLTGGEAFF.

The rearrangement joins TRBV14 to TRBJ2-1; TRBD2 is a possible D gene (6 bases). CDR3 length: 14 residues. V dropped 2 bases and J dropped 14 bases, with 19 bases sitting between them. Germline V gene data show CDR1 as SGHDN and CDR2 as FVKESK. The CDR3 reads CASSQPEGGDLKFF. The CDR3 DNA follows: TGTGCCAGCAGCCAACCAGAAGGCGGGGACTTGAAGTTCTTC.

The chain couples TRBV5-6 to TRBJ1-5; D is possibly TRBD1 (6 bases). CDR3 length: 16 residues. The V and J ends lost 0 bases and 7 bases respectively, with 17 bases between them. Germline CDR1 and CDR2: SGHDT and YYEEEE. DNA of the CDR3: TGTGCCAGCAGCTTGGGGGGCTGGGGGGCGGTCCAGCCCCAGCATTTT. This translates into CASSLGGWGAVQPQHF.

The chain carries TRBV6-5 and TRBJ2-3, with D tentatively TRBD2 (6 bases). Germline CDR1 is MNHEY and CDR2 is SVGAGI. This CDR3 has 16 residues. Trimming left V 2 bases short and J 3 bases short, with 15 bases between. The CDR3 region has the DNA TGTGCCAGCAGTTACGGCCCCAGACGGGAGACAGATACGCAGTATTTT. It translates to CASSYGPRRETDTQYF.

This chain connects TRBV28 to TRBJ1-1; tentatively, D is TRBD1 (5 bases). This CDR3 region has 15 residues. V was pared by 5 bases and J by 3 bases, with 16 bases between. Germline assignment: CDR1 MDHEN and CDR2 SYDVKM. CDR3 DNA sequence: TGTGCCAGCAGTCCCTCGACAGTCGGCTACACTGAAGCTTTCTTT. As protein: CASSPSTVGYTEAFF.

Comment on this clone: The germline gene is not matched at one end of the junction; a read error may be the cause. The rearrangement uses TRBV5-4 and TRBJ2-5, with D maybe TRBD1 (6 bases). This CDR3 is 13 amino acids long. The germline CDR1 and CDR2 sequences are SGHNT and YYREEE (reference sequence). The CDR3 protein is CASSLGGPEAQYF. The CDR3 nucleotides read TGTGCCAGCAGCTTGGGGGGGCCAGAGGCCCAGTACTTC.

V is TRBV19 and J is TRBJ1-5, with D uncertain. CDR3 length: 14 amino acids. V was pared by 10 bases and J by 1 base, with 14 bases between. The germline gives CDR1 LNHDA, CDR2 SQIVND (reference sequence). The CDR3 sequence is CATQPGLSNQPQHF. CDR3 sequence (DNA): TGTGCCACCCAGCCCGGGCTCAGCAATCAGCCCCAGCATTTT.

The CDR3 nucleotides are TGCGCCAGCAGCCAAGTAGAGATTTTTAATGAAAAACTGTTTTTT. Translating gives CASSQVEIFNEKLFF. The chain recombines TRBV4-1 with TRBJ1-4, with D uncertain. V was trimmed by 1 base and J by 4 bases, leaving 10 bases between them. This CDR3 is 15 amino acids long. CDR1 is MGHRA, CDR2 YSYEKL, per germline.

V is TRBV5-1 and J is TRBJ2-1; D ambiguous. Germline CDR1 is SGHRS and CDR2 is YFSETQ. The CDR3 sequence is 13 residues long. V was clipped by 3 bases and J by 8 bases, with 12 bases between them. In DNA, the CDR3 is TGCGCCAGCAGCTCGAACGGGCACTATGAGCAGTTCTTC. It yields the protein CASSSNGHYEQFF.

The rearrangement joins TRBV27 to TRBJ2-4; possible D gene TRBD1, 6 bases. The length of the CDR3 is 14 residues. Germline V gene data show CDR1 as MNHEY and CDR2 as SMNVEV (reference sequence). V lost 6 bases and J 1 base, leaving 10 bases between the germline ends. CDR3 amino acids: CASRPTGAKNIQYF. In nucleotides, the CDR3 is TGTGCCAGCAGGCCTACAGGGGCCAAAAACATTCAGTACTTC.

This chain uses TRBV5-1 with TRBJ2-3; 8 bases line up with TRBD2. Germline-derived CDR1 and CDR2 are SGHRS and YFSETQ. The J segment lost 4 bases and the V segment lost 5 bases, leaving 9 bases of the junction unmatched. The CDR3 loop spans 15 amino acids. CDR3 sequence (DNA): TGCGCCAGCAGTTTTCGAGCGGGGGAATCAGATACGCAGTATTTT. Amino acids: CASSFRAGESDTQYF.